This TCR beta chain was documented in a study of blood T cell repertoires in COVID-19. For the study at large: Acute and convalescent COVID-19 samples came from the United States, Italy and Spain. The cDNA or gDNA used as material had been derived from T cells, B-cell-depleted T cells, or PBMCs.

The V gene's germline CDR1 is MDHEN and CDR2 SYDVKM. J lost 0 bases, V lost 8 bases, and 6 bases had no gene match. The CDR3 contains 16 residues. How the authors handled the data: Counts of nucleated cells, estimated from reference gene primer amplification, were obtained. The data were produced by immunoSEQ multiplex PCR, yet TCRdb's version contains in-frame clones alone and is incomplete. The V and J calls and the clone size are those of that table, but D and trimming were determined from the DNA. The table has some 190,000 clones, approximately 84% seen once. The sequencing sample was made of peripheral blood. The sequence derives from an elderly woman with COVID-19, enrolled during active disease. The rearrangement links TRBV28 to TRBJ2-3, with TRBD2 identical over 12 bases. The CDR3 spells CASLTSGRHSTDTQYF. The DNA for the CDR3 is TGTGCCAGCCTGACTAGCGGGAGACATAGCACAGATACGCAGTATTTT.